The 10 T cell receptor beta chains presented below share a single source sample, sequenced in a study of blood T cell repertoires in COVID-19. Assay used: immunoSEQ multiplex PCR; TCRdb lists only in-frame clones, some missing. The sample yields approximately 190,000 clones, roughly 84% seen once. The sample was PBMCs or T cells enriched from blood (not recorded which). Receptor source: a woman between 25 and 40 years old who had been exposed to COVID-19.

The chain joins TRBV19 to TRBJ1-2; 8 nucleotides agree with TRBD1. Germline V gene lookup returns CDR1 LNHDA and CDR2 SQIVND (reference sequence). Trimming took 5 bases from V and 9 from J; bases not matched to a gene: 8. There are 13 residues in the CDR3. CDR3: CASSYLGQDSYTF. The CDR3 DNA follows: TGTGCCAGTAGTTACCTGGGACAGGATAGCTACACCTTC.

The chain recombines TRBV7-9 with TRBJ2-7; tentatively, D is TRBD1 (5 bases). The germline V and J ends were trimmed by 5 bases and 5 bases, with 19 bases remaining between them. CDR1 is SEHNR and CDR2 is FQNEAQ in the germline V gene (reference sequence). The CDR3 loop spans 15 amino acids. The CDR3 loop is CASSPNLGPLDEQYF. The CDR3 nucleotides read TGTGCCAGCAGCCCAAACTTGGGGCCTCTTGACGAGCAGTACTTC. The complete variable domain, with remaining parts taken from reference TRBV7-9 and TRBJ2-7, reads DTGVSQNPRHKITKRGQNVTFRCDPISEHNRLYWYRQTLGQGPEFLTYFQNEAQLEKSRLLSDRFSAERPKGSFSTLEIQRTEQGDSAMYLCASSPNLGPLDEQYFGPGTRLTVT.

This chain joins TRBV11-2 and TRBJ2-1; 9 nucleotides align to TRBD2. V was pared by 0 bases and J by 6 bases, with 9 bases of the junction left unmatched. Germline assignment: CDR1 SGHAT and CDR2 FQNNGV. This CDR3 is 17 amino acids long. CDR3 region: CASSLDLRLAGINEQFF. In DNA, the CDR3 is TGTGCCAGCAGCTTAGATCTCCGTCTAGCGGGGATCAATGAGCAGTTCTTC.

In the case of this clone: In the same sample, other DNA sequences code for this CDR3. The CDR3 sequence: CASSLLGGGPDTQYF. The CDR3 nucleotides are TGTGCCAGCAGCTTATTGGGGGGGGGCCCAGATACGCAGTATTTT. This chain connects TRBV7-2 to TRBJ2-3, with D perhaps TRBD2 (7 bases). The V end was cut by 2 bases, the J end by 4 bases, with 13 bases between. Germline values: CDR1 SGHTA, CDR2 FQGNSA. The CDR3 totals 15 residues.

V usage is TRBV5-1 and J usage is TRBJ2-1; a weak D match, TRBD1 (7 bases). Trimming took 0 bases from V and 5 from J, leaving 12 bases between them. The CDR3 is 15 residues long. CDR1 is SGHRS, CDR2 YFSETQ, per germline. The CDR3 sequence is CASSLGGTANNEQFF. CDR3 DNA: TGCGCCAGCAGCTTGGGCGGGACAGCTAACAATGAGCAGTTCTTC.

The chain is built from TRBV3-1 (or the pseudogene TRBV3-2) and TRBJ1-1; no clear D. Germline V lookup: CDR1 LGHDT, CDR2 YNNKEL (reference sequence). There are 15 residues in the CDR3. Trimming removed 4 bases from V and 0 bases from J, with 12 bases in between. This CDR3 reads CASSPRRDMNTEAFF. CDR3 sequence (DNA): TGTGCCAGCAGCCCACGCAGAGACATGAACACTGAAGCTTTCTTT.

DNA for the CDR3: TGTGCCAGCAGCCCGGGACAGGAAAATTCACCCCTCCACTTT. The encoded protein is CASSPGQENSPLHF. This chain uses TRBV9 with TRBJ1-6, with 8 bases matching TRBD1. With 4 bases clipped from V and 7 bases from J, the junction kept 4 bases outside the gene matches. The CDR3 is 14 amino acids. CDR1 and CDR2 from the germline V gene are SGDLS and YYNGEE.

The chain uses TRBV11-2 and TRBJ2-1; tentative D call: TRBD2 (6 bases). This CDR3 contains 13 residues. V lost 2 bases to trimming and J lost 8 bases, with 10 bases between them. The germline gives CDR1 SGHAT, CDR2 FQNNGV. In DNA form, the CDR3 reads TGTGCCAGCAGCTTACCCCCGGGGGATGAGCAGTTCTTC. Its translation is CASSLPPGDEQFF. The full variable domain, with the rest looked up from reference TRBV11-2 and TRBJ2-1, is EAGVAQSPRYKIIEKRQSVAFWCNPISGHATLYWYQQILGQGPKLLIQFQNNGVVDDSQLPKDRFSAERLKGVDSTLKIQPAKLEDSAVYLCASSLPPGDEQFFGPGTRLTVL.

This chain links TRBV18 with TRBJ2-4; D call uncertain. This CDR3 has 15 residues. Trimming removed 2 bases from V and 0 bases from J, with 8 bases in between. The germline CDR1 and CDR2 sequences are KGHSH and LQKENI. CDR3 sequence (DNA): TGTGCCAGCTCACCAGCGAGTATAGCCAAAAACATTCAGTACTTC. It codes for CASSPASIAKNIQYF.

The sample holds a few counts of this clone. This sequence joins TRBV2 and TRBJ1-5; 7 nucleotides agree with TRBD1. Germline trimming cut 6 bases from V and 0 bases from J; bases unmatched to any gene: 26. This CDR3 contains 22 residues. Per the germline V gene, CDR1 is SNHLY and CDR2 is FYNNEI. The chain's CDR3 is CASRGFPGGAEYRWPSNQPQHF. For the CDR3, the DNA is TGTGCCAGCAGGGGGTTCCCAGGGGGTGCGGAGTATAGATGGCCTAGCAATCAGCCCCAGCATTTT.